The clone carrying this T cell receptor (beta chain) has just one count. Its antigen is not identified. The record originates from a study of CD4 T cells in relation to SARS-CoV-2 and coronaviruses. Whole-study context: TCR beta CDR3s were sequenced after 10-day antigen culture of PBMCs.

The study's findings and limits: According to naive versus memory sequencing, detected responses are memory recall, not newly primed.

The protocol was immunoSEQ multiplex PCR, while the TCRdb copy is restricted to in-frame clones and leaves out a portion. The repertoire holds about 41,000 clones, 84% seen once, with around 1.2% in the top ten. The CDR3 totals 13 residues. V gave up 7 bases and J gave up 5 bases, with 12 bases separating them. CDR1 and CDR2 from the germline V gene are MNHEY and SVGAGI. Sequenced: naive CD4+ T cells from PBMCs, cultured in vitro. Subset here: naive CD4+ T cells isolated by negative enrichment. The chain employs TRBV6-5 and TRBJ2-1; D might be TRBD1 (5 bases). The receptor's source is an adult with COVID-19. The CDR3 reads CASITGQHNEQFF. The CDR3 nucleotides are TGTGCCAGCATCACCGGACAACACAATGAGCAGTTCTTC.